The next 16 T cell receptor beta chains were all read from a single sample in a study of CD8 T cells in ankylosing spondylitis. No antigens are known for them. Whole-study findings and limits: Characteristic, it appeared, of ankylosing spondylitis blood was a TCR beta motif of fewer than 10 highly homologous variants.

MiXCR was run by TCRdb on the 5' RACE reads, yielding one entry per CDR3 protein. The sample contains 450,000 to 550,000 distinct CDR3 sequences, less than 6% of which appear only once. The sample taken for sequencing was blood, either unsorted or a sorted T cell fraction (not recorded which). The receptor source for this set is a male donor with ankylosing spondylitis.

There are many counts of this clonotype. The junction departs from germline at one end; a sequencing error may be responsible. The rearrangement links TRBV7-3 to TRBJ2-1; 10 bases are shared with TRBD1. Germline assignment: CDR1 SGHTA and CDR2 FQGTGA. CDR3 length equals 16 residues. CDR3 nucleotides: TGTGCCAGCAGCCTAACACGGGACAGGGGTAGCGATGAGCAGTTCTTC. Translating gives CASSLTRDRGSDEQFF.

The table lists this clonotype with many counts. The CDR3 loop reads CSARDLPNTIYF. The CDR3 bases are TGCAGTGCTAGAGATCTCCCGAACACCATATATTTT. J is TRBJ1-3 and V is TRBV20-1, with D unresolved. V was cut by 0 bases and J by 7 bases, with 7 bases left in between. Germline CDR1 and CDR2: DFQATT and SNEGSKA (reference sequence). CDR3 length: 12 amino acids.

This clonotype appeared many times. This chain links TRBV20-1 with TRBJ2-1; D is ambiguous. CDR1 is DFQATT and CDR2 is SNEGSKA in the germline V gene (reference sequence). The CDR3 is made up of 10 amino acids. V was clipped by 6 bases and J by 7 bases, with 7 bases between them. This CDR3 is CSAPENEQFF. The DNA of the CDR3 is TGCAGTGCCCCGGAGAATGAGCAGTTCTTC.

The table lists this clonotype with many counts. The chain combines TRBV6-1 with TRBJ2-2; no reliable D call. This CDR3 has 13 amino acids. The V gene's germline CDR1 is MNHNS and CDR2 SASEGT. V dropped 10 bases and J dropped 8 bases, with 17 bases sitting between them. This CDR3 reads CATAEIGRGELFF. CDR3 coding DNA: TGTGCCACCGCGGAAATAGGGCGGGGGGAGCTGTTTTTT.

This clonotype was detected ten times or more. The rearrangement uses TRBV7-9 and TRBJ2-7; D not resolved. Trimming cost V 3 bases and J 2 bases, with 8 bases left between them. The CDR3 covers 13 residues. Per germline, CDR1 SEHNR and CDR2 FQNEAQ (reference sequence). CDR3 in amino acids: CASSLTAAYEQYF. CDR3 in DNA: TGTGCCAGCAGCTTGACGGCCGCCTACGAGCAGTACTTC.

This clonotype turned up a few times. The chain combines TRBV11-3 with TRBJ2-1; 9 nucleotides match TRBD1. The V and J ends lost 5 bases and 5 bases, in that order; junction bases with no gene match: 7. Per the germline V gene, CDR1 is SGHNT and CDR2 is YENEEA. This CDR3 has 15 amino acids. CDR3 nucleotide sequence: TGTGCCAGCAGCCTCGGACAGGGGAGCCACAATGAGCAGTTCTTC. Translation gives CASSLGQGSHNEQFF.

Many counts were recorded for this clonotype. The chain carries TRBV9 and TRBJ2-3; no clear D gene. The CDR3 runs 13 residues. The V gene's germline CDR1 is SGDLS and CDR2 YYNGEE. Trimming cost V 0 bases and J 1 base, with 3 bases left between them. The CDR3 bases are TGTGCCAGCAGCGTAGCCGGCACAGATACGCAGTATTTT. It is translated as CASSVAGTDTQYF.

This clonotype showed up many times. V gene TRBV9 combines with J gene TRBJ2-3; no clear D. Germline V gene data show CDR1 as SGDLS and CDR2 as YYNGEE. The V gene lost 0 bases and the J gene lost 4 bases, with 6 bases spanning the gap. This CDR3 is 13 amino acids long. CDR3 nucleotides: TGTGCCAGCAGCGTAGCTGGAGCAGATACGCAGTATTTT. This gives the protein CASSVAGADTQYF.

This clonotype was recorded many times. The chain recombines TRBV5-1 with TRBJ1-5; D uncertain. The CDR3 totals 14 residues. Germline CDR1 reads SGHRS; CDR2 reads YFSETQ. V lost 0 bases and J lost 6, with 10 bases in between. The CDR3 DNA sequence: TGCGCCAGCAGCTTGGGGGGTGATGGTCAGCCCCAGCATTTT. It encodes CASSLGGDGQPQHF.

This clonotype occurred many times. The genes are TRBV6-1 and TRBJ1-1; TRBD1 might be the D (6 bases). The CDR3 is 16 residues long. V dropped 5 bases and J dropped 5 bases, with 21 bases sitting between them. Per germline, CDR1 MNHNS and CDR2 SASEGT. The CDR3 DNA sequence: TGTGCCAGCAGTCGGTTATGGGGGCGTATAAAGACTGAAGCTTTCTTT. The encoded protein is CASSRLWGRIKTEAFF.

This clonotype showed up just a few times. This chain connects TRBV13 to TRBJ2-1; the D is unclear. CDR1 is PRHDT, CDR2 FYEKMQ, per germline (reference sequence). The germline V and J ends were trimmed by 2 bases and 0 bases, with 11 bases remaining between them. The CDR3 totals 16 residues. CDR3 DNA sequence: TGTGCCAGCAGCTTAATCCTGGATCGCTCCTACAATGAGCAGTTCTTC. It translates to CASSLILDRSYNEQFF.

This clonotype was recorded many times. This rearrangement joins TRBV7-2 to TRBJ2-7, with D perhaps given as TRBD1 or TRBD2 (5 bases each). Trimming took off 5 bases at V and 4 bases at J, with 15 bases between the two ends. The CDR3 contains 14 residues. The V gene's germline CDR1 is SGHTA and CDR2 FQGNSA. CDR3 region: CASSTGPFGYEQYF. CDR3 in DNA: TGTGCCAGCAGCACGGGACCGTTTGGGTACGAGCAGTACTTC.

In this sample, this clonotype turned up many times. This chain links TRBV5-1 with TRBJ2-7; 8 bases fit TRBD2. The CDR3 has 15 residues. The germline gives CDR1 SGHRS, CDR2 YFSETQ. V was pared by 0 bases and J by 3 bases, with 5 bases of the junction left unmatched. CDR3 loop: CASSLGRGGLYEQYF. The CDR3 coding sequence is TGCGCCAGCAGCTTGGGACGGGGGGGCCTCTACGAGCAGTACTTC. The variable domain in full, completed from reference TRBV5-1 and TRBJ2-7, reads KAGVTQTPRYLIKTRGQQVTLSCSPISGHRSVSWYQQTPGQGLQFLFEYFSETQRNKGNFPGRFSGRQFSNSRSEMNVSTLELGDSALYLCASSLGRGGLYEQYFGPGTRLTVT.

The sample holds many counts of this clonotype. The J gene is TRBJ2-7, the V gene TRBV12-3 or TRBV12-4; D ambiguous. The ends were cut back, 1 base at V and 6 bases at J, with 10 bases in the middle. The length of the CDR3 is 13 residues. CDR3 in DNA: TGTGCCAGCAGTTTAGGAGAAGATCGCGAGCAGTACTTC. Translation gives CASSLGEDREQYF.

The table lists this clonotype with many counts. V gene TRBV7-9 combines with J gene TRBJ2-7, with 7 bases matching TRBD1. J lost 3 bases, V lost 2 bases, and 4 bases had no gene match. The V gene's germline CDR1 is SEHNR and CDR2 FQNEAQ (reference sequence). The CDR3 sequence is 14 residues long. For the CDR3, the DNA is TGTGCCAGCAGCTTAAGCCAGGGGGACTACGAGCAGTACTTC. It yields the protein CASSLSQGDYEQYF.

This clonotype came up many times. V gene TRBV10-3 combines with J gene TRBJ2-5; TRBD1 agrees at 7 bases. J gave up 5 bases and V 6 bases, and 9 bases lay outside the gene matches. Germline-derived CDR1 and CDR2 are ENHRY and SYGVKD. This CDR3 has 14 residues. The CDR3 here is CAISDREGRETQYF. In nucleotides, the CDR3 is TGTGCCATCAGCGACAGGGAAGGTCGTGAGACCCAGTACTTC.